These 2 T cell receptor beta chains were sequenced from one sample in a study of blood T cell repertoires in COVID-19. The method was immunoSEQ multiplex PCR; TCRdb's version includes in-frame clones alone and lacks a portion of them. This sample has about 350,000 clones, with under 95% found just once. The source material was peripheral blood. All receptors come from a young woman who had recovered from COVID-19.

The CDR3 is CSVRPDSLNTEAFF. The CDR3 coding sequence is TGCAGCGTTCGCCCTGACAGTTTGAACACTGAAGCTTTCTTT. The rearrangement joins TRBV29-1 to TRBJ1-1; D might be TRBD1 (5 bases). The germline gives CDR1 SQVTM, CDR2 ANQGSEA. Trimming cost V 5 bases and J 0 bases, with 13 bases left between them. CDR3 length: 14 amino acids.

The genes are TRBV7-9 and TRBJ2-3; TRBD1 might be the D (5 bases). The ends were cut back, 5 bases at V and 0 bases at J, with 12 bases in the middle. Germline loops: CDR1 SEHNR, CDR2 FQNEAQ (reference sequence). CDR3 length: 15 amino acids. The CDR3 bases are TGTGCCAGCAGCCCCCGACAGCTTAGCACAGATACGCAGTATTTT. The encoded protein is CASSPRQLSTDTQYF.